This record covers a single T cell receptor beta chain. The antigen remains unidentified. This record comes from a study of T cell responses to AZD1222 COVID-19 vaccine. Findings and limits, study-wide: Among vaccine-associated CD4 TCRs, coverage spanned spike, with dominance at 160-218 and 743-854.

Measured with immunoSEQ multiplex PCR; TCRdb has only the in-frame clones, and not every one. The profile shows over 150,000 clones, 86% of them singletons. The V gene end was trimmed by 2 bases and the J gene end by 5 bases; junction bases not matched to a gene: 8. CDR1 and CDR2 from the germline V gene are KGHDR and SFDVKD. This CDR3 region has 17 residues. Sample: peripheral blood, taken on day 0 of MenACWY control vaccination. The receptor's source is an adult in good health. The chain employs TRBV24-1 and TRBJ2-1; 10 bases agree with TRBD1. This chain's CDR3 is CATSDWTGTGENNEQFF. The CDR3 coding sequence is TGTGCCACCAGTGATTGGACCGGGACAGGGGAGAACAATGAGCAGTTCTTC.